This T cell receptor beta chain was sequenced during a study of tumor and adjacent non-tumor tissue in lung cancer (dated by TCRdb to the late 2010s). In the study overall: By cancer type, the cohort comprised 12 to 13 adenocarcinoma patients, a couple of squamous cell carcinoma patients and 1 small cell lung cancer patient. The roughly 15 enrolled patients, of whom roughly 10 were men and 5 were women, were aged roughly 30 to 85 years and were diagnosed with TNM stage I to III disease. Sequencing generated a total of more than 95,000,000 productive TCRbeta reads, averaging around 4.2 million reads per sample. Using bulk TCRbeta repertoires from under 17 lung cancer patients, the study set lung tumor tissue side by side with matched distant non-tumor lung tissue. TCRbeta CDR3 sequencing was performed on roughly 27 paired specimens, with one tumor sample and one normal lung sample collected per patient.

Of note for this clonotype: The target of this receptor is not known. No per-base quality is available; no much larger clone lies one base away.

Paper-wide results and their limitations: Peripheral blood was not sequenced, so blood TCRbeta repertoires were not examined in the lung cancer patients of the study. With only about 16 patients in the cohort, the authors noted that larger samples and more detailed clinical data are needed. TCR diversity (inverse Simpson) was significantly higher in tumor than in normal lung tissue (roughly 430 vs 170, P = 0.0075, Mann-Whitney U test). A significantly larger cumulative share of the repertoire was made up by the top 100 clones in normal lung than in tumor tissue. TCR diversity was significantly higher in younger patients, and greater tumor TCR diversity was associated with shorter overall survival and shorter disease-free survival. The methods do not name the sequencing platform or mention unique molecular identifiers.

The library was built by means of multiplex PCR. Sequencing instrument: Illumina HiSeq 2500. TCRbeta libraries were constructed through three rounds of nested PCR with primers (Table S4) according to protocols adapted from ARM-PCR. PCR products of 200-500 bp were gel-excised and purified with the QIAquick gel extraction kit before sequencing. As for how the authors treated the data: Reads were cleaned with Trimmomatic, merged with FLASH into complete CDR3 sequences, and assigned to V(D)J germline segments with MiTCR. VDJtools was used to compute clonal diversity as the inverse Simpson's index. In-frame sequences lacking a premature stop codon were counted as productive reads. Using fastp trimming at Q25 and MiXCR clonotype assembly, TCRdb reanalyzed the public sequencing data and kept in-frame beta chains. Each CDR3 protein appears once, grouped with its most common genes and DNA. These V and J calls are TCRdb output, not the study's own analysis. The sample table holds around 76,000 distinct CDR3 sequences, of which less than 85% were seen once. Of the sample, approximately 40% is held by the ten largest clones.

Bulk unsorted tissue served as the source for RNA extraction, and RNA quality was assessed using a NanoDrop ND-1000 and an Agilent 2100. For the normal lung samples, distant non-tumor tissue was collected more than 3 cm away from the tumor edge. Newly diagnosed lung cancer patients without prior chemotherapy who had been admitted for thoracic surgery in China between August and November 2014 were enrolled as donors. The study excluded patients who had received radiotherapy or chemotherapy before or who had another cancer at the same time. Pieces of surgical tissue measuring about 1-2.1 cm3 were kept in RNAlater solution and held at -80 degrees C until needed. The germline V gene (reference sequence) gives CDR1 as SGHKS and CDR2 as YYEKEE. Counted from cysteine to phenylalanine, this CDR3 has 13 amino acids. The CDR3 DNA has 39 bases and is translated from base 1. V is cut by 2 bases and J by 14 bases, and the space between the germline ends is 19 bases.

The TCR sequence derives from a man in his 70s with non-small cell lung cancer. This sequence uses TRBV5-5 and TRBJ2-5, with the D gene not confidently named. Sequences were obtained from distant non-tumor lung tissue. The DNA reads as follows: TGTGCCAGCAGCTTAGTCAGTCCGGAGACTCACTACTTC. Its protein product is CASSLVSPETHYF.